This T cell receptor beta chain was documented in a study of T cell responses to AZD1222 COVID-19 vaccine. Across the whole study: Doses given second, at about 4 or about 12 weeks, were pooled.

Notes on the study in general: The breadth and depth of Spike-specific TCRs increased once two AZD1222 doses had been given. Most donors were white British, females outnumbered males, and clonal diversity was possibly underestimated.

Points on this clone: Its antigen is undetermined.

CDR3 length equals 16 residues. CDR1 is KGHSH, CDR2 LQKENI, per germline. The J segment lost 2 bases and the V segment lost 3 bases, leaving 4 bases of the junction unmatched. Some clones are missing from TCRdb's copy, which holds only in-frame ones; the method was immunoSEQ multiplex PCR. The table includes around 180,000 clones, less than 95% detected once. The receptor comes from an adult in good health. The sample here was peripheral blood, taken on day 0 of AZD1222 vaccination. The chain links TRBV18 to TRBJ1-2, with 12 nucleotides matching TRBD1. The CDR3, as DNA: TGTGCCAGCTCACCGGAGGGACAGGGGGCGAACTATGGCTACACCTTC. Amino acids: CASSPEGQGANYGYTF.